This paragraph reports one TCR beta chain. Which antigen it targets is not known. No qualities accompany the bases; no much larger clone lies one base away. The CDR3 regions of human TCRbeta chains were analyzed by immunosequencing. The study's own analysis went as follows. TCRs in the repertoires were matched against a reference library of SARS-CoV-2-specific TCRs that had been generated with the MIRA antigen-specificity platform. Breadth was defined as the fraction of unique TCRs that were SARS-CoV-2-associated, and depth was defined as the fraction of total T cells that were SARS-CoV-2-associated. Using the MIRA data, each spike-specific TCR was assigned both to the spike region to which the TCR was reactive and to a CD4 or CD8 class. Log10-transformed breadth and depth values were compared by one-way ANOVA with Sidak's multiple comparisons tests. In its TCRdb copy, this immuneACCESS table keeps in-frame sequences only and misses some clones. Where compared with another copy, unresolved V genes explain less than half of these, and the others have no known cause. V and J calls and clone size are copied from that table; D and trimming were computed from the DNA. This sample comprises about 130,000 clones, about 88% of them detected only once. 7.6% of the sample belongs to the ten largest clones.

The sample's time point label, decoded: baseline before first vaccination. Vaccinee samples came from UK trials COV001 and COV002, including a single-blind randomized controlled phase 2/3 trial of AZD1222 (ChAdOx1 nCoV-19) in healthy adults. For TCRbeta chain sequencing, PBMC samples were collected from trial participants at day 0 and at day 28 after the second dose. This sample is part of a study of T cell responses to AZD1222 COVID-19 vaccine (dated by TCRdb to the early 2020s). About the investigation overall: Because spike-specific TCR depth and breadth did not differ between the two schedules, AZD1222 recipients who got a second dose at roughly 4 weeks were pooled with those who got a second dose at roughly 12 weeks. TCR sequencing was performed for roughly 240 trial participants, of whom about 200 were given two doses of AZD1222 and some 26 were given two doses of MenACWY control vaccine. Trial participants were enrolled into age subgroups of 18-55, 56-69 and 70-plus years, which contained around 150, 28 and 57 TCR-sequenced participants, respectively. The study at large found these results: Conclusions about previously exposed vaccinees are limited because only 5 or 6 AZD1222 recipients were SARS-CoV-2 seropositive at baseline. No day 14 peak-response samples were available, so repertoires were characterized only after the peak T cell response. After two AZD1222 doses, spike-specific TCR breadth and depth were significantly higher than at day 0 and than in MenACWY recipients. Most participants were white British and females outnumbered males, and the authors suggested that clonal diversity may have been underestimated. Reportedly, close to half of the unique spike-specific TCRs recognized epitopes lying outside the regions that are mutated in the B.1.351 and B.1.1.7 variants. The 56-69-year group was small, and its depth increase did not reach significance, likely because of low power. The whole spike protein was spanned by vaccine-associated CD4 TCRs, and dominant responses were seen in regions 160-218 and 743-854.

This TCR was sampled from an adult in good health. This specimen was peripheral blood, taken on day 0 of AZD1222 vaccination.

The CDR3 sequence is CASSPLGQGRGRNEKLFF. The sequenced DNA: TGTGCCAGTAGTCCCCTAGGACAGGGAAGGGGACGGAATGAAAAACTGTTTTTT. The chain employs TRBV19 and TRBJ1-4, with 8 junctional bases fitting TRBD1. The CDR3 has 18 amino acids, counting the end cysteine and phenylalanine. The read is trimmed to its CDR3 DNA, 54 bases read in frame from base 1. CDR1 and CDR2 were assigned from the germline V gene (reference sequence) as LNHDA and SQIVND. From V the trimming removes 5 bases and from J it removes 5 bases, while the gene matches leave 16 bases of the junction unaccounted for. Beyond the CDR3, the reference TRBV19 and TRBJ1-4 genes provide the residues; the full variable domain reads: DGGITQSPKYLFRKEGQNVTLSCEQNLNHDAMYWYRQDPGQGLRLIYYSQIVNDFQKGDIAEGYSVSREKKESFPLTVTSAQKNPTAFYLCASSPLGQGRGRNEKLFFGSGTQLSVL.